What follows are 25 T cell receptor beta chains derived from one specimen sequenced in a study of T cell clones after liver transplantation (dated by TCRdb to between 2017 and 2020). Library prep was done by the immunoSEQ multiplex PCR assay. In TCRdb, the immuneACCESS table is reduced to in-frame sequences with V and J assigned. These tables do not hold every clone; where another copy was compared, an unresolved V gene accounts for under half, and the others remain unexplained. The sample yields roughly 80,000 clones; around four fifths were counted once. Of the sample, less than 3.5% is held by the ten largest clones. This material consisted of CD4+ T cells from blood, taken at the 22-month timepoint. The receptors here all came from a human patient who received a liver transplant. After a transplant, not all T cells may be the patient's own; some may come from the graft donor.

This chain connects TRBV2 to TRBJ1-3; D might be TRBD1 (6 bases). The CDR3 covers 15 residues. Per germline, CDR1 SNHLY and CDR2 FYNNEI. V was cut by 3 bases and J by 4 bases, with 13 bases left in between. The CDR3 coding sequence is TGTGCCAGCAGTGACCGACAGGCTGGAGGAAACACCATATATTTT. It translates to CASSDRQAGGNTIYF. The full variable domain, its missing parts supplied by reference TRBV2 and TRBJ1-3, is EPEVTQTPSHQVTQMGQEVILRCVPISNHLYFYWYRQILGQKVEFLVSFYNNEISEKSEIFDDQFSVERPDGSNFTLKIRSTKLEDSAMYFCASSDRQAGGNTIYFGEGSWLTVV.

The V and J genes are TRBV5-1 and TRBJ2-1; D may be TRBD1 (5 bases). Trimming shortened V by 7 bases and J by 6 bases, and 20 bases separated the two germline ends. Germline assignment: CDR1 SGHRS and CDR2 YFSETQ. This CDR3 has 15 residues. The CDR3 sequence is CASEKGLPPLNEQFF. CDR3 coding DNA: TGCGCCAGCGAAAAGGGGCTTCCCCCCCTCAATGAGCAGTTCTTC.

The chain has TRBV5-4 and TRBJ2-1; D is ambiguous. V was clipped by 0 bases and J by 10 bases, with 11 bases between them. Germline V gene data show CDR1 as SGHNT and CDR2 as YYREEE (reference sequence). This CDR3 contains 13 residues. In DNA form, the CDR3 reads TGTGCCAGCAGCTTGGTTAGTCCGGAGGAGCAGTTCTTC. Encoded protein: CASSLVSPEEQFF.

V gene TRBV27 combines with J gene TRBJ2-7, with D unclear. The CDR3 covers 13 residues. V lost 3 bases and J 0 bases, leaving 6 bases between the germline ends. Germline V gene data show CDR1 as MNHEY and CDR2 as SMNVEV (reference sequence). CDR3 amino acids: CASSFKFSYEQYF. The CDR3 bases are TGTGCCAGCAGTTTCAAGTTCTCCTACGAGCAGTACTTC.

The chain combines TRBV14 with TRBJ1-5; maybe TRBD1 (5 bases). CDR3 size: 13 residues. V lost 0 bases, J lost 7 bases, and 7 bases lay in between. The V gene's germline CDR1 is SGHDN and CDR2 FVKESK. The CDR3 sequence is CASSQERGQPQHF. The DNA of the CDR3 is TGTGCCAGCAGCCAAGAGCGGGGGCAGCCCCAGCATTTT.

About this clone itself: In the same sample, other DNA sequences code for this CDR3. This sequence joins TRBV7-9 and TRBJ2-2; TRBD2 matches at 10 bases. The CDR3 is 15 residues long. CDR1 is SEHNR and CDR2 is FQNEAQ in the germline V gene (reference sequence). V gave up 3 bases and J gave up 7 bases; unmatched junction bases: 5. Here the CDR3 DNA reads TGTGCCAGCAGCTTGCGGAGCGGGGGGGACGGGGAGCTGTTTTTT. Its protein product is CASSLRSGGDGELFF.

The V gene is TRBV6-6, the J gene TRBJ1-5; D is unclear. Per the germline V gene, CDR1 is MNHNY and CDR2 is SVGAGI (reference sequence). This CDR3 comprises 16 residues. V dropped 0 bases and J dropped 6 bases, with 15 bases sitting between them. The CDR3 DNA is TGTGCCAGCAGTTACTCCGAGGCGGCCGGGGTTCAGCCCCAGCATTTT. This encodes CASSYSEAAGVQPQHF.

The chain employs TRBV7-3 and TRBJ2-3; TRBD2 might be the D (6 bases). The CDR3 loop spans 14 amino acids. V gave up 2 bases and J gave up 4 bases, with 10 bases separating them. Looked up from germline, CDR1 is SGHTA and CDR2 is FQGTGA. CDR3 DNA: TGTGCCAGCAGCTTATCTCGCGGGGCAGATACGCAGTATTTT. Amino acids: CASSLSRGADTQYF.

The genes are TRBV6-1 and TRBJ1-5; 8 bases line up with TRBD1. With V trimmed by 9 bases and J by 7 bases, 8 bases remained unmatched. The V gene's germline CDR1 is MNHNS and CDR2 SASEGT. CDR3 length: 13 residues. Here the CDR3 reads CASTGQGKQPQHF. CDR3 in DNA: TGTGCCAGTACTGGACAGGGAAAACAGCCCCAGCATTTT.

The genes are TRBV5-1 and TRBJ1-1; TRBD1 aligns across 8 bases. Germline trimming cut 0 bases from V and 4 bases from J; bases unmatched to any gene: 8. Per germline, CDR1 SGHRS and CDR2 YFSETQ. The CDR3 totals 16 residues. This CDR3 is CASSLGTGSWGTEAFF. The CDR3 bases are TGCGCCAGCAGCTTGGGGACAGGGAGTTGGGGCACTGAAGCTTTCTTT.

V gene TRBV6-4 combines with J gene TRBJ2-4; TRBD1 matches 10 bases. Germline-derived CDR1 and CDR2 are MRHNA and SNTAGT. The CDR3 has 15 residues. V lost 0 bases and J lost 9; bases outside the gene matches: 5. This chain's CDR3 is CASSDSGTGDGIQYF. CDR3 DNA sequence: TGTGCCAGCAGTGACTCTGGGACAGGGGACGGCATTCAGTACTTC.

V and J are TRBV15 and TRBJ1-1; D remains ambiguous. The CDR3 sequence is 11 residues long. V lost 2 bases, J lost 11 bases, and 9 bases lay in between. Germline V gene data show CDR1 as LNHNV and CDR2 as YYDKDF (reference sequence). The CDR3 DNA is TGTGCCACCAGCAGATCGGATAGGGCTTTCTTT. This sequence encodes CATSRSDRAFF.

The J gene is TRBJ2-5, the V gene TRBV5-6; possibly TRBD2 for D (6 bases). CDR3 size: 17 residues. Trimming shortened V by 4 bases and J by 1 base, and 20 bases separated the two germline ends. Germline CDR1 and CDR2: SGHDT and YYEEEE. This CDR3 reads CASSLLGSGGSQETQYF. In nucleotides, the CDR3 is TGTGCCAGCAGCCTGCTAGGTTCTGGAGGGTCCCAAGAGACCCAGTACTTC.

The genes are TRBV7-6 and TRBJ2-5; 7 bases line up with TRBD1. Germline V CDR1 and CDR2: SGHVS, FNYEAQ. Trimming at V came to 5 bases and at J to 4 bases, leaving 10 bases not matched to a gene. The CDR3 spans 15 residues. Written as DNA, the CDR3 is TGTGCCAGCAGCCCAGACAGGGTATTCGGAGAGACCCAGTACTTC. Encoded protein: CASSPDRVFGETQYF.

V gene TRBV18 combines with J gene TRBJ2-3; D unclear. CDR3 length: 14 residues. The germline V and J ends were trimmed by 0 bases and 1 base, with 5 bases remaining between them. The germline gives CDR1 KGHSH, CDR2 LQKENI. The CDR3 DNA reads TGTGCCAGCTCACCACCCGTAGGCACAGATACGCAGTATTTT. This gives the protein CASSPPVGTDTQYF.

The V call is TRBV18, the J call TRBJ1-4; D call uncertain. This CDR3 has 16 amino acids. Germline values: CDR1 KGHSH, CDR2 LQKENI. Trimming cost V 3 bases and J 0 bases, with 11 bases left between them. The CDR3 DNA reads TGTGCCAGCTCACCGAGAAGGGTTGCAACTAATGAAAAACTGTTTTTT. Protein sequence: CASSPRRVATNEKLFF.

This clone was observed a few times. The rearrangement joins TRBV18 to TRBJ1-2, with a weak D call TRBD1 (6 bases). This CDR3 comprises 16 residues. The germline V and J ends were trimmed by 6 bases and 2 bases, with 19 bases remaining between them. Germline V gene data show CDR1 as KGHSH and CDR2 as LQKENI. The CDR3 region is CASSPGGSGWNYGYTF. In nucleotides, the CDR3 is TGTGCCAGCTCCCCGGGGGGCTCAGGTTGGAACTATGGCTACACCTTC.

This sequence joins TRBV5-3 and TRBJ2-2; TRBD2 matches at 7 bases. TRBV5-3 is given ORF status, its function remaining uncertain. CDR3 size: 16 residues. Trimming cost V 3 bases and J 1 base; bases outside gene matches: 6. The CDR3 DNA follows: TGTGCCAGAAGCTGGCGGGGGAAGGGGAACACCGGGGAGCTGTTTTTT. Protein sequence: CARSWRGKGNTGELFF.

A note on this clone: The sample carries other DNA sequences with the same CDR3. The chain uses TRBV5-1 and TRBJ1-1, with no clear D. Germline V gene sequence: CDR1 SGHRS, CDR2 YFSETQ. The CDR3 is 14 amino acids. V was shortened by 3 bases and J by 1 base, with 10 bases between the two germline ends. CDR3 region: CASSYGGWNTEAFF. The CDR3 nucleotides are TGCGCCAGCAGCTACGGTGGATGGAACACTGAAGCTTTCTTT.

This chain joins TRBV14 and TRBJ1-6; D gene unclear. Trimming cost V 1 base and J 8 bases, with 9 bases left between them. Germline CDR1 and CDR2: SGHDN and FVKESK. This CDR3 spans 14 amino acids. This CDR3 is CASSQGVTYSPLHF. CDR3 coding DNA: TGTGCCAGCAGCCAAGGGGTCACTTATTCACCCCTCCACTTT.

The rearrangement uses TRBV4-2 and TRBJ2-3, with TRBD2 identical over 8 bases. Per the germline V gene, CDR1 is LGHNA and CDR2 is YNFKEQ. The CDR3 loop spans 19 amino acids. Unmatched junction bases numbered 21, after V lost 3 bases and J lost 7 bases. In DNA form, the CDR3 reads TGTGCCAGCAGCCATTTAGTCCGGGAGGGGAGTAACAAGCCGAATACGCAGTATTTT. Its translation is CASSHLVREGSNKPNTQYF.

This CDR3 is CASRGGQASAFSGNTIYF. In DNA, the CDR3 is TGCGCCAGCAGGGGCGGACAGGCATCTGCATTCTCTGGAAACACCATATATTTT. The rearrangement links TRBV5-1 to TRBJ1-3; TRBD1 matches at 7 bases. Germline lookup yields CDR1 SGHRS and CDR2 YFSETQ. This CDR3 has 18 amino acids. The ends lost 5 bases at V and 0 bases at J; junction bases unmatched: 14.

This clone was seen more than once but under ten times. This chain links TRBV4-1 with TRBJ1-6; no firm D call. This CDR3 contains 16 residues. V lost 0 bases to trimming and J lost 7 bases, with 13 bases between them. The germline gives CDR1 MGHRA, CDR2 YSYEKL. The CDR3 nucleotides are TGCGCCAGCAGCCAAGAGGCGGGAGAATACAATTCACCCCTCCACTTT. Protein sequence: CASSQEAGEYNSPLHF.

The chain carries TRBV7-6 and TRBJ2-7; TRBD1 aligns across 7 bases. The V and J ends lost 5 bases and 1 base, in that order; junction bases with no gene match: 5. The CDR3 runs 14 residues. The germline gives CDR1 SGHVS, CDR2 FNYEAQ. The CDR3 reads CASSLNRGSYEQYF. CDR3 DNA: TGTGCCAGCAGCCTCAACAGGGGATCCTACGAGCAGTACTTC.

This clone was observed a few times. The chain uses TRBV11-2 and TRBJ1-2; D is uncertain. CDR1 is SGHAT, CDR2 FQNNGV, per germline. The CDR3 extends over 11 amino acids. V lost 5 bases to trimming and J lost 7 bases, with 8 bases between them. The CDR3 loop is CASSEATGYTF. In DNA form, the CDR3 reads TGTGCCAGCAGCGAAGCTACTGGCTACACCTTC.